The text below deals with one TCR beta chain. Its antigen is unidentified. Primers included in the PCR were 60 Vbeta and 13 Jbeta primers. The protocol was immunoSEQ multiplex PCR, while the TCRdb copy is restricted to in-frame clones and leaves out a portion. The sample has 85,000 to 120,000 clones, approximately 71% seen once. This CDR3 contains 14 residues. The V gene end was trimmed by 8 bases and the J gene end by 3 bases; junction bases not matched to a gene: 7. Germline V gene data show CDR1 as MNHEY and CDR2 as SVGAGI. The data are from a study of cytomegalovirus exposure and HLA in healthy donors. Looking at the study overall: From donors who were HLA-typed, an early data release held 65 million to 85 million unique TCRs. Study results and limitations: Sequencing depth roughly uniform across donors was assumed in presence/absence analyses. High sensitivity and specificity were reportedly achieved when the classifier diagnosed cytomegalovirus status. V- and J-gene trimming in TCR beta was tied to a missense DCLRE1C variant by an analysis performed later.

Sample: PBMCs. The receptor comes from a male donor in good health and CMV-seropositive. The chain employs TRBV6-5 and TRBJ2-7; 10 positions match TRBD2. CDR3 DNA sequence: TGTGCCAGCGCCTCAACTAGCGGGAACTACGAGCAGTACTTC. Translation gives CASASTSGNYEQYF.